This section outlines one T cell receptor (beta chain) sequence together with its context. The antigen it recognizes is unknown. No base-level quality is on record; no much larger clone is a single base apart. The method behind the library was the immunoSEQ multiplex PCR assay. A mixture of 60 forward primers for TCR Vbeta segments and 13 reverse primers for TCR Jbeta segments was used in the multiplex PCR. A multiplex PCR assay on genomic DNA amplified the CDR3 region of rearranged TCR beta genes. Amplified TCR beta libraries were sequenced as 87-base-pair reads on the Illumina HiSeq System. The authors' pipeline ran thus. In a later analysis, tens of millions of unique TCR beta chains were counted across the roughly 610 repertoires, and around 10 million of these chains were shared by at least two donors. Raw reads were error-corrected and collapsed into unique sequences by a nearest-neighbor algorithm in which closely related sequences were merged to remove PCR and sequencing errors. Alignment of CDR3 sequences to IMGT reference sequences was used to assign V, D and J gene segments. For a sequence to be retained, at least a six-nucleotide match to both a V gene segment and a J gene segment was required. A rearrangement counted as productive if the CDR3 had no stop codons and remained in frame with V and J, and every other rearrangement counted as non-productive. Following IMGT convention, CDR3 was defined as the stretch from the second conserved V-encoded cysteine up to the conserved J-encoded phenylalanine. The earlier analysis of about 560 of the donors excluded any sequence lacking an unambiguous match to a single V gene segment. An earlier analysis of a few hundred of the donors called V segments functional above 56.7% productive rearrangements and segregating when the between-donor standard deviation exceeded 5%. A statistical classification framework was built to diagnose cytomegalovirus status from the catalog of TCR beta chain sequences. In a later analysis, V and J genes were assigned by comparing TCR nucleotide sequences against IMGT/GENE-DB human TR gene sequences. A later analysis assigned CDR3 sequences and most-parsimonious VDJ recombination scenarios with the TCRdist pipeline. In a later analysis, each TCR beta chain was defined by its CDR3 amino acid sequence together with its V-gene family, and reads without a unique V-gene family were excluded. To address suspected cross-contamination and a sequencing artifact, a later analysis removed under 600 highly shared, low-generation-probability nucleotide sequences. In a later analysis, a clonal expansion index for each public chain was calculated from normalized within-repertoire ranks of inferred template counts. In a later analysis, generation probabilities were computed with a VDJ recombination model fitted to out-of-frame rearrangements, and the resulting probabilities were checked against IGoR. Hypergeometric tests were used in a later analysis to score TCR-TCR, TCR-HLA and TCR-CMV co-occurrence, with a repertoire-size bias correction applied to the TCR pairs. False discovery rates were estimated in a later analysis by permuting HLA or CMV assignments 20 times. In a later analysis, co-occurring TCRs were grouped using DBSCAN, with TCRdist sequence similarity added in when clustering inside HLA-allele-positive subsets. Repertoires with fewer than 30,000 or more than 120,000 public chains, plus five repertoires with anomalous nucleotide sharing, were excluded from co-occurrence clustering. In TCRdb, the immuneACCESS table is reduced to in-frame sequences with V and J assigned. These tables do not hold every clone; where another copy was compared, an unresolved V gene accounts for under half, and the others remain unexplained. Clone size and the V and J calls come from that table; the DNA yielded D and trimming. In this sample the table shows roughly 200,000 clones, approximately 85% of which occur a single time. The ten largest clones represent 1.5% of the sample.

The cohort comprised some 730 healthy bone marrow donors. At the time of sampling, every cohort member was nominally healthy, though immune exposures that went unrecorded were likely present. The donor tested CMV seropositive, placing the donor among the 250 to 350 seropositive members of the cohort. Each donor provided a peripheral blood sample, and peripheral blood mononuclear cells were used for TCR beta sequencing. Genomic DNA was extracted from the blood cell samples with the Qiagen DNeasy Blood Extraction Kit. The data belong to a study of cytomegalovirus exposure and HLA in healthy donors (dated by TCRdb to about 2017). Looking at the study overall: An earlier analysis of 550 to 700 of the donors reported more than 250 Gb of sequence data and 120 million or so unique TCR beta sequences from about 200 million T cells. In the later analysis, no new phenotypic data were used to find candidate immune exposures; instead, reliance was placed on TCR beta sequences and their occurrence across donors. The study aimed to test whether signatures of past pathogen exposure could be identified by cataloging public T cell receptors. Besides the first cohort of approximately 670 subjects, a separate validation cohort made up of roughly 120 different subjects was used. Donor age, sex, ethnicity and CMV serostatus were collected together with the repertoire data. Genome-wide SNP genotypes for about 65% of the 666 donors were used in a later genetic analysis, which treated that subset as a discovery cohort. High-throughput TCR immunosequencing, statistical association of individual TCRs with disease status, and machine learning were combined to predict cytomegalovirus infection status. Class I and class II HLA loci were covered by the typing at four-digit resolution. Roughly five DR-DQ haplotypes were handled as single units for association and clustering, since linkage in the cohort was strong. A later analysis re-examined previously published TCR beta repertoires from more than 550 donors and added high-resolution HLA genotyping to investigate patterns of TCR occurrence. The number of donors typed differed by locus, with roughly 629-640 for A, B, C, DRB1 and DQB1, roughly 520 for DQA1, about 610 for DPA1, and 450 to 480 for DPB1. About 300 gigabases of sequencing data and tens of millions of unique TCR sequences were included in an early release covering around 600 HLA-typed donors. Every discovery cohort repertoire had been produced on one sequencing platform. Of the roughly 400 genotyped donors, approximately 80% fell in the genetic ancestry cluster associated with self-reported Caucasian donors. An earlier analysis of several hundred of the donors applied high-throughput TCR beta sequencing to assess whether each TCR beta V gene segment acted as functional or pseudogenic. The study used immunosequencing to profile the T cell repertoires of approximately 650 subjects and linked those repertoires to cytomegalovirus serostatus. Across some 400 genotyped donors of the cohort, an average of approximately 240,000 unique TCR beta nucleotide sequences per donor were sequenced, and 15% to 20% of those sequences were non-productive. General conclusions and limits of the study: Some IMGT-functional V segments, including TRBV6-2 and TRBV6-3, could not be told apart with the 87-base-pair reads, so those segments were excluded. A later genetic analysis reported fewer N-insertions in productive TCRs among donors in an Asian-associated ancestry cluster than the roughly 640-donor mean. When HLA alleles, especially DR and DQ, strongly co-occurred, attributing TCR associations to individual alleles was difficult. Roughly uniform sequencing depth across donors was assumed in presence/absence analyses, although this assumption may not hold. In a later analysis, most CMV-associated TCR beta chains were found to appear HLA-restricted, with HLA associations seemingly driven largely by CMV exposure. In a later analysis, HLA-associated TCR beta chains showed more clonal expansion and lower generation probabilities than non-associated chains that were equally common. While some public TCRs were present in many individuals, most TCR sequences turned up only very rarely across donors. The cohort was sequenced for TCR beta chains only, and without alpha or paired-chain data the features that could be detected were limited. The sequencing pipeline was judged likely to have produced a cluster of highly shared sequence variants as a technical artifact. Correlated functional status among segregating V segments might reflect linkage disequilibrium, but an unknown experimental factor could not be ruled out. The authors suggested that the approach could potentially be generalized to other disease states and immunological phenotypes. CMV serostatus was the only immune exposure information available for the cohort. Broadly in line with IMGT annotations, most TCR beta V segments showed up in productive rearrangements about 87% or about 30% of the time in an earlier analysis of approximately 640 of the donors. A later analysis found that TCR association rates varied across HLA loci, with DRB1 alleles showing the most associated TCRs and HLA-C alleles the fewest. A few of the identified cytomegalovirus-associated TCR beta chains were confirmed in vitro to be specific for cytomegalovirus antigens. The classifier was reported to diagnose cytomegalovirus status with high specificity and sensitivity in both the original and validation cohorts. Because HLA typing was missing for some donors at each locus, association tests included only the typed subset. Fewer than 20 rarely observed V segments, including chromosome 9 orphons, were excluded from the earlier analysis of 550 to 700 of the donors because counts were too low. In a later analysis, several top co-occurrence clusters were reported to appear linked to parvovirus B19, influenza, CMV and Epstein-Barr virus. Specific HLA alleles were associated with roughly 17,000 TCR beta sequences at a false discovery rate of 0.05 in a later analysis. A further reported finding was that TCR beta sequences accurately predicted the HLA-A and HLA-B alleles for most subjects in the first cohort. The study gave a list of 150 to 200 TCR beta chains associated with cytomegalovirus. In a later genetic analysis, a missense DCLRE1C variant was associated with V-gene and J-gene trimming of TCR beta chains, and the association was replicated in an independent cohort.

In the germline V gene, CDR1 corresponds to MNHEY and CDR2 to SVGAGI. The CDR3 runs 12 amino acids, cysteine and phenylalanine included. Just CDR3 DNA is preserved here, 36 bases in frame from base 1. V was cut back by 6 bases and J by 1 base, leaving a gap of 7 bases between them. The TCR comes from a girl aged 10 to 17 in good health and CMV-seropositive. The material sequenced was PBMCs. The V and J segments used are TRBV6-5 and TRBJ2-7; perhaps TRBD1 is the D gene, with 6 bases matching. The CDR3 region reads CASRDSSYEQYF. The sequenced DNA is TGTGCCAGCAGGGACAGTTCCTACGAGCAGTACTTC.